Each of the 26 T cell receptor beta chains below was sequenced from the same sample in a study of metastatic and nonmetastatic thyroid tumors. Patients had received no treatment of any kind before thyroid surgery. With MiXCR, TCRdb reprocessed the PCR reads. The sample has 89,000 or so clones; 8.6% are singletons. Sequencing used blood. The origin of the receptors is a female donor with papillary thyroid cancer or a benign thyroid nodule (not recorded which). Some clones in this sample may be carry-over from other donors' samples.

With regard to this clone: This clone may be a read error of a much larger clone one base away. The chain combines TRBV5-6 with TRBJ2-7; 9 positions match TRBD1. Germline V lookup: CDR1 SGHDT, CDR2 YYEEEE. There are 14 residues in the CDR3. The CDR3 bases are TGTGCCAGCAGTTACCCGGGACAGGGCTACGAGCAGAACTTC. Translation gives CASSYPGQGYEQNF.

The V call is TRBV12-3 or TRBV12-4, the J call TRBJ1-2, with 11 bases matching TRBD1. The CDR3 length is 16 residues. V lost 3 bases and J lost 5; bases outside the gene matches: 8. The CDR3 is CASSLTGTGGDYGYTF. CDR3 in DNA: TGTGCCAGCAGTTTGACCGGGACAGGGGGTGATTATGGCTACACCTTC.

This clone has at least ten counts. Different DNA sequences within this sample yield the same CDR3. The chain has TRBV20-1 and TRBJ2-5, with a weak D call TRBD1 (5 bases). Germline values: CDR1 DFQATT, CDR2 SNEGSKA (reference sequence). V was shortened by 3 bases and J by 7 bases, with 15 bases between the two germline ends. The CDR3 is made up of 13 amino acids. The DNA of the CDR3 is TGCAGTGCTAGCCCAGGGCAGACCGGGACCCAGTACTTC. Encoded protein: CSASPGQTGTQYF.

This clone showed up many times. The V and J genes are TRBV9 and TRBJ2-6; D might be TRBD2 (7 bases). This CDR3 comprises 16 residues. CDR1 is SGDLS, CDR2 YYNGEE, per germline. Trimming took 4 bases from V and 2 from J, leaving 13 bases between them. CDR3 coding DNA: TGTGCCAGCAGCCCTGGGGGGGCGCCTGGGGCCAACGTCCTGACTTTC. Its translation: CASSPGGAPGANVLTF.

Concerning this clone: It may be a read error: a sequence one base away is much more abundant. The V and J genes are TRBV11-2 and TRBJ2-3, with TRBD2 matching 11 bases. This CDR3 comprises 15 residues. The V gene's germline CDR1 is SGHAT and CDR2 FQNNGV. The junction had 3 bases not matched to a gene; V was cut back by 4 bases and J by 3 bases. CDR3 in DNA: TGTGCCAGCAGCTCGACTAGCGGGGCAACAGATACGCAGTATTTT. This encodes CASSSTSGATDTQYF.

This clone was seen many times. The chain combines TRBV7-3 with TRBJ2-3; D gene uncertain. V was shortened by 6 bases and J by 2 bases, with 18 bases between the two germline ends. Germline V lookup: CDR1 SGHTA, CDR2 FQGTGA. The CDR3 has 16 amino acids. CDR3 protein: CASRGSADRFTDTQYF. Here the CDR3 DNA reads TGTGCCAGCAGGGGATCGGCGGACCGATTCACAGATACGCAGTATTTT.

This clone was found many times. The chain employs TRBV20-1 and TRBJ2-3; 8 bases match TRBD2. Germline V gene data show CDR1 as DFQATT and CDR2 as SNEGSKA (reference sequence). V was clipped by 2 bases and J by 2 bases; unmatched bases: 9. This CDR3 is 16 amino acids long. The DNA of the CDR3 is TGCAGTGCTAGACCCCAGAAGGGACTAGTCACAGATACGCAGTATTTT. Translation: CSARPQKGLVTDTQYF.

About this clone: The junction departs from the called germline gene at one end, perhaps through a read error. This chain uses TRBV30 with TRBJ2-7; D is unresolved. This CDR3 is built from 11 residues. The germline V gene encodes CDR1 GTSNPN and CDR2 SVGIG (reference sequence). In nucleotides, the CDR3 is TGTGCCTGGAATACCGTGTACGAGCAGTGCTTC. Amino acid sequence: CAWNTVYEQCF.

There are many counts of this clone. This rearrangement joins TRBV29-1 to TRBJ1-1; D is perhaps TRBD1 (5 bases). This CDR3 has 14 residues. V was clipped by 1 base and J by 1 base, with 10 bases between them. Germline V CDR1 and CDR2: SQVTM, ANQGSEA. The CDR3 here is CSVEVVGGNTEAFF. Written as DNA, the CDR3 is TGCAGCGTTGAAGTCGTTGGGGGGAACACTGAAGCTTTCTTT. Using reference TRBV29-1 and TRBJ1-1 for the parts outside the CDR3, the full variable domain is SAVISQKPSRDICQRGTSLTIQCQVDSQVTMMFWYRQQPGQSLTLIATANQGSEATYESGFVIDKFPISRPNLTFSTLTVSNMSPEDSSIYLCSVEVVGGNTEAFFGQGTRLTVV.

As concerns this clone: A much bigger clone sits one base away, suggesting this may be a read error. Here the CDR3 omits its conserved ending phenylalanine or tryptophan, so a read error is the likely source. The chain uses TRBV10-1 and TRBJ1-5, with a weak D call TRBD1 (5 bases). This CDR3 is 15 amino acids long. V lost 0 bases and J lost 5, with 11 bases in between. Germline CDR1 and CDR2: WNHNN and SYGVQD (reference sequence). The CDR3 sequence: CASSESRDDDQPQHL. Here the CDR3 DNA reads TGCGCCAGCAGTGAGTCCCGGGACGATGATCAGCCCCAGCATCTT.

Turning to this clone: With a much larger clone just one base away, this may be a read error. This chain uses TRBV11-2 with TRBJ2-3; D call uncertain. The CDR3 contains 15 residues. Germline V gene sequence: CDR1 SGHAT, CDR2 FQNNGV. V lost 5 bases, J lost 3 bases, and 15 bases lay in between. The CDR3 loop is CASSPDGGSTDTQYF. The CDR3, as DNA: TGTGCCAGCAGCCCGGACGGTGGGTCGACAGATACGCAGTATTTT.

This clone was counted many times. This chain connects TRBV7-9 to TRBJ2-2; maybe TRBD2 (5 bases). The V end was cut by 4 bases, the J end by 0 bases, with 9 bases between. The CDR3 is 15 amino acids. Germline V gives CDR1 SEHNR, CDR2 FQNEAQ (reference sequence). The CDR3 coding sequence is TGTGCCAGCAGCTCGACTAACGCGAACACCGGGGAGCTGTTTTTT. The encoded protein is CASSSTNANTGELFF.

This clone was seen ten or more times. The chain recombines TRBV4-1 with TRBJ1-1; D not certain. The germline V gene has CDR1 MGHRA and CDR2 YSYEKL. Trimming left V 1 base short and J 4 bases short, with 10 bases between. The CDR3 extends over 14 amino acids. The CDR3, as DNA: TGCGCCAGCAGCCAAGCGGCCCGCGGCACTGAAGCTTTCTTT. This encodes CASSQAARGTEAFF.

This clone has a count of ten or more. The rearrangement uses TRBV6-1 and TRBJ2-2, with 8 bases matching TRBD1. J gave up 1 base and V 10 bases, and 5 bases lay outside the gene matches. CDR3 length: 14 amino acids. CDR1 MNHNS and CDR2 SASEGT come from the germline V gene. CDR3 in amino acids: CATDRGRNTGELFF. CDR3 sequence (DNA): TGTGCCACAGACAGGGGCCGGAACACCGGGGAGCTGTTTTTT.

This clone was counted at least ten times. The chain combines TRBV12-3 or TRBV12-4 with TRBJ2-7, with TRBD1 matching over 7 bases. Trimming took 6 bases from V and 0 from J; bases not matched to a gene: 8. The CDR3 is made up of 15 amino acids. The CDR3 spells CASSMRRGNSYEQYF. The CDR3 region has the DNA TGTGCCAGCAGCATGCGCAGGGGGAACTCCTACGAGCAGTACTTC.

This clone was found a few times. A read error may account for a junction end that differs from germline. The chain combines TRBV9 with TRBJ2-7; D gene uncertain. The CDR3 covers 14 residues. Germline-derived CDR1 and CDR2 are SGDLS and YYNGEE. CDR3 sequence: CASSVDSSSYERYF. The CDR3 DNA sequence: TGTGCCAGCAGCGTAGACAGTTCCTCCTACGAGCGGTACTTC.

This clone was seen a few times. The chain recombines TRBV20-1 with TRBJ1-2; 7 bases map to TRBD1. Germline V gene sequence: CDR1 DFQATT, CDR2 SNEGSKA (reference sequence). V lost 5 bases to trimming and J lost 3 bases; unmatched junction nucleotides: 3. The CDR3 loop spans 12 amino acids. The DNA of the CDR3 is TGCAGTGCTTTTGACAGGGACTATGGCTACACCTTC. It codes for CSAFDRDYGYTF.

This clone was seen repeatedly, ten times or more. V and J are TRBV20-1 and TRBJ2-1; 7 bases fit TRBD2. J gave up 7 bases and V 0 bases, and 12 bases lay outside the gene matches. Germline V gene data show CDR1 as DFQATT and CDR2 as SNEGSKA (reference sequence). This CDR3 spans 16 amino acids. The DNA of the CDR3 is TGCAGTGCTAGAGATGGGCGCGGGGGACCTTTGAATGAGCAGTTCTTC. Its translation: CSARDGRGGPLNEQFF.

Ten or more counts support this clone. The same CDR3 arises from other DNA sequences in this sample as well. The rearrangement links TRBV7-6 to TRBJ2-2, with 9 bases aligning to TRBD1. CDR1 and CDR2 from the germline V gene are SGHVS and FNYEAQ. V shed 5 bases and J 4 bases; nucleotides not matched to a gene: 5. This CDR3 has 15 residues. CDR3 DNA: TGTGCCAGCAGCACCCGGACAGGGGTCACCGGGGAGCTGTTTTTT. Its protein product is CASSTRTGVTGELFF. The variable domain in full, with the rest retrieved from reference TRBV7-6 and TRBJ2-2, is GAGVSQSPRYKVTKRGQDVALRCDPISGHVSLYWYRQALGQGPEFLTYFNYEAQQDKSGLPNDRFSAERPEGSISTLTIQRTEQRDSAMYRCASSTRTGVTGELFFGEGSRLTVL.

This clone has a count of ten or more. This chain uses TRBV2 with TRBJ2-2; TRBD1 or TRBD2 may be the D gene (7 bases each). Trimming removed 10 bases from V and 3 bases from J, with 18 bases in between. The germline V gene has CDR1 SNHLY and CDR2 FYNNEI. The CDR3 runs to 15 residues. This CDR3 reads CATPKQGGYTGELFF. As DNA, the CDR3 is TGTGCCACCCCCAAGCAGGGGGGGTACACCGGGGAGCTGTTTTTT.

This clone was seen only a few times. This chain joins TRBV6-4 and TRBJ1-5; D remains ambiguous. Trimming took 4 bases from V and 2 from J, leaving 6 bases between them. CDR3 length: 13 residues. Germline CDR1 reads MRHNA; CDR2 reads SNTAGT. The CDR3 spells CASSAQGNQPQHF. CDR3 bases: TGTGCCAGCAGTGCGCAGGGCAATCAGCCCCAGCATTTT.

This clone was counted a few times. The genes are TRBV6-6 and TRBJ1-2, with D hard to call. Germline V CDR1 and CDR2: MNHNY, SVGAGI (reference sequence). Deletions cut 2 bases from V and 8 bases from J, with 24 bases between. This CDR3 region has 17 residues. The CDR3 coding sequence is TGTGCCAGCAGTTACGGGCAGAGCTCCCAACAAAGATGCGGCTACACCTTC. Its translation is CASSYGQSSQQRCGYTF.

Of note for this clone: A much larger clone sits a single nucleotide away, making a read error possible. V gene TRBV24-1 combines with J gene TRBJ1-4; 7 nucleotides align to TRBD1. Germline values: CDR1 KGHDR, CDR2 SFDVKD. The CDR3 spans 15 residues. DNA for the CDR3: TGTGCCACCAGTGATTTGGAGGGACAGAATGAAAAACTGTCTTTT. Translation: CATSDLEGQNEKLSF.

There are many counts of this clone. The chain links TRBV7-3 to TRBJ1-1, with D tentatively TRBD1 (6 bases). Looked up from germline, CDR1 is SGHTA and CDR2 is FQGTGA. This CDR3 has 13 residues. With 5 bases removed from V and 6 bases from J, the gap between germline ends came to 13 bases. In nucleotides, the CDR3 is TGTGCCAGCAGCCCAAGGGGGGGACCTGAAGCTTTCTTT. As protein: CASSPRGGPEAFF.

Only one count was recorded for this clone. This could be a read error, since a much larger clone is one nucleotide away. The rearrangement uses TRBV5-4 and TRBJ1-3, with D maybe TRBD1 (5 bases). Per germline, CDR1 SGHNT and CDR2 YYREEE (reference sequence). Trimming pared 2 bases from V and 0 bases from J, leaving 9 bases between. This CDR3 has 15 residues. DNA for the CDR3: TGTGCCAGCAGCTTAAGGGGTAACTCTGGAAACACCATATATTTT. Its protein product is CASSLRGNSGNTIYF.

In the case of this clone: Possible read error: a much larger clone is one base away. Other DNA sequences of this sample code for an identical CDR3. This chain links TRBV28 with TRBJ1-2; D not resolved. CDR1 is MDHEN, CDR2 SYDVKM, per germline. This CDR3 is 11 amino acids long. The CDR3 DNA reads TGTGCCAGCAGTACGGGCTATGGCTACACATTC. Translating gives CASSTGYGYTF.